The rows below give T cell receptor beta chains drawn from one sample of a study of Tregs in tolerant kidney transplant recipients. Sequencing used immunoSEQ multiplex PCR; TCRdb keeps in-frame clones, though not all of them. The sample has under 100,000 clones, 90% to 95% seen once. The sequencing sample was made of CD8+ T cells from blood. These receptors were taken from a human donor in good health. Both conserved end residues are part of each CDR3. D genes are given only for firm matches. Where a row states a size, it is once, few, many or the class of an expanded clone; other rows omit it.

CDR3 protein: CASSTGTGFTGELFF; CDR3 DNA: TGTGCCAGCAGCACCGGGACAGGGTTCACCGGGGAGCTGTTTTTT; V gene: TRBV5-4; clone size: NA; CDR3 length: 15; J gene: TRBJ2-2; D gene: TRBD1
CDR3 protein: CASSQDGATTFEQFF; CDR3 DNA: TGTGCCAGCAGCCAAGACGGGGCGACCACTTTTGAGCAGTTCTTC; V gene: TRBV4-2; clone size: NA; CDR3 length: 15; J gene: TRBJ2-1; D gene: NA
CDR3 protein: CASSLALQGEMNEQFF; CDR3 DNA: TGTGCCAGCAGTTTGGCTCTACAGGGTGAGATGAATGAGCAGTTCTTC; V gene: TRBV27; clone size: once; CDR3 length: 16; J gene: TRBJ2-1; D gene: NA
CDR3 protein: CASSRPLLDTEAFF; CDR3 DNA: TGTGCCAGCAGCCGACCTTTATTGGACACTGAAGCTTTCTTT; V gene: TRBV9; clone size: NA; CDR3 length: 14; J gene: TRBJ1-1; D gene: NA
CDR3 protein: CASSLAASGLHTDTQYF; CDR3 DNA: TGTGCCAGCAGCTTAGCGGCTAGCGGTCTGCACACAGATACGCAGTATTTT; V gene: TRBV7-6; clone size: few; CDR3 length: 17; J gene: TRBJ2-3; D gene: TRBD2
CDR3 protein: CASSDSLAGADTQYF; CDR3 DNA: TGTGCCAGCAGTGACTCACTAGCGGGAGCAGATACGCAGTATTTT; V gene: TRBV6-4; clone size: NA; CDR3 length: 15; J gene: TRBJ2-3; D gene: TRBD2
CDR3 protein: CASSEGPELYGYTF; CDR3 DNA: TGTGCCAGCAGTGAAGGTCCTGAACTATATGGCTACACCTTC; V gene: TRBV6-1; clone size: NA; CDR3 length: 14; J gene: TRBJ1-2; D gene: NA
CDR3 protein: CASSPWSGSYEQYF; CDR3 DNA: TGTGCCAGTAGCCCGTGGTCAGGGTCCTACGAGCAGTACTTC; V gene: TRBV19; clone size: NA; CDR3 length: 14; J gene: TRBJ2-7; D gene: NA
CDR3 protein: CASSFPDSHDTGELFF; CDR3 DNA: TGCGCCAGCAGCTTCCCGGACAGTCACGACACCGGGGAGCTGTTTTTT; V gene: TRBV5-1; clone size: once; CDR3 length: 16; J gene: TRBJ2-2; D gene: NA
CDR3 protein: CASSVDETEAFF; CDR3 DNA: TGTGCCAGCAGCGTAGATGAGACTGAAGCTTTCTTT; V gene: TRBV9; clone size: once; CDR3 length: 12; J gene: TRBJ1-1; D gene: NA
CDR3 protein: CASSSTPPDRPSEQYF; CDR3 DNA: TGTGCCAGCAGCTCTACCCCCCCGGACAGGCCTTCCGAGCAGTACTTC; V gene: TRBV27; clone size: NA; CDR3 length: 16; J gene: TRBJ2-7; D gene: TRBD1
CDR3 protein: CASSLMTSGYEQYF; CDR3 DNA: TGTGCCAGCAGCTTAATGACTAGCGGCTACGAGCAGTACTTC; V gene: TRBV7-6; clone size: once; CDR3 length: 14; J gene: TRBJ2-7; D gene: TRBD2
CDR3 protein: CASSLVRFHEQYF; CDR3 DNA: TGTGCCAGCAGCTTAGTTCGGTTCCACGAGCAGTACTTC; V gene: TRBV11-1; clone size: NA; CDR3 length: 13; J gene: TRBJ2-7; D gene: NA
CDR3 protein: CASSLAGEGWTNEKLFF; CDR3 DNA: TGTGCCAGCAGCTTAGCGGGAGAGGGTTGGACTAATGAAAAACTGTTTTTT; V gene: TRBV7-9; clone size: NA; CDR3 length: 17; J gene: TRBJ1-4; D gene: NA
CDR3 protein: CASRGKDTSYNEQFF; CDR3 DNA: TGTGCCAGCAGAGGAAAGGATACCTCCTACAATGAGCAGTTCTTC; V gene: TRBV2; clone size: NA; CDR3 length: 15; J gene: TRBJ2-1; D gene: NA
CDR3 protein: CASSLVGLQETQYF; CDR3 DNA: TGTGCCAGCAGCTTAGTGGGACTACAAGAGACCCAGTACTTC; V gene: TRBV7-3; clone size: NA; CDR3 length: 14; J gene: TRBJ2-5; D gene: TRBD2
CDR3 protein: CASSLTNSPLHF; CDR3 DNA: TGTGCCAGCAGCCTTACTAATTCACCCCTCCACTTT; V gene: TRBV13; clone size: NA; CDR3 length: 12; J gene: TRBJ1-6; D gene: NA
CDR3 protein: CASSETSGGNEQFF; CDR3 DNA: TGTGCCAGCAGTGAGACTAGCGGGGGCAATGAGCAGTTCTTC; V gene: TRBV27; clone size: NA; CDR3 length: 14; J gene: TRBJ2-1; D gene: TRBD2
CDR3 protein: CASSQDLRDHQPQHF; CDR3 DNA: TGCGCCAGCAGCCAAGATTTGCGTGATCATCAGCCCCAGCATTTT; V gene: TRBV4-1; clone size: NA; CDR3 length: 15; J gene: TRBJ1-5; D gene: NA
CDR3 protein: CASSYQVPYYGYTF; CDR3 DNA: TGTGCCAGTAGCTATCAGGTTCCCTACTATGGCTACACCTTC; V gene: TRBV19; clone size: once; CDR3 length: 14; J gene: TRBJ1-2; D gene: NA
CDR3 protein: CASSFWSARDTQYF; CDR3 DNA: TGCGCCAGCAGCTTCTGGTCAGCCCGGGATACGCAGTATTTT; V gene: TRBV5-1; clone size: NA; CDR3 length: 14; J gene: TRBJ2-3; D gene: NA
CDR3 protein: CAWRDRSGPDTQYF; CDR3 DNA: TGTGCCTGGAGAGACAGGTCCGGACCAGATACGCAGTATTTT; V gene: TRBV30; clone size: NA; CDR3 length: 14; J gene: TRBJ2-3; D gene: NA
CDR3 protein: CAFAQGAGGSDEQFF; CDR3 DNA: TGTGCCTTCGCCCAGGGGGCGGGAGGGAGTGATGAGCAGTTCTTC; V gene: TRBV30; clone size: NA; CDR3 length: 15; J gene: TRBJ2-1; D gene: NA
CDR3 protein: CASSLRSGGGGTDTQYF; CDR3 DNA: TGTGCCAGCAGCTTACGTAGCGGGGGGGGCGGCACAGATACGCAGTATTTT; V gene: TRBV13; clone size: NA; CDR3 length: 17; J gene: TRBJ2-3; D gene: TRBD2
CDR3 protein: CASSTRQGPQWNEQFF; CDR3 DNA: TGTGCCAGCAGTACCAGACAGGGGCCCCAATGGAATGAGCAGTTCTTC; V gene: TRBV27; clone size: NA; CDR3 length: 16; J gene: TRBJ2-1; D gene: TRBD1
CDR3 protein: CASSLDFRSPLHF; CDR3 DNA: TGCGCCAGCAGCTTGGATTTCCGTTCACCCCTCCACTTT; V gene: TRBV5-1; clone size: NA; CDR3 length: 13; J gene: TRBJ1-6; D gene: NA
CDR3 protein: CASSQVAASVYNEQFF; CDR3 DNA: TGCGCCAGCAGCCAAGTTGCGGCTAGCGTTTACAATGAGCAGTTCTTC; V gene: TRBV4-1; clone size: NA; CDR3 length: 16; J gene: TRBJ2-1; D gene: NA
CDR3 protein: CASSLILGEQYF; CDR3 DNA: TGTGCCAGCAGTTTAATTCTGGGCGAGCAGTACTTC; V gene: TRBV27; clone size: NA; CDR3 length: 12; J gene: TRBJ2-7; D gene: NA
CDR3 protein: CASSLVGGLIYEQYF; CDR3 DNA: TGTGCCAGCAGCTTAGTTGGGGGGCTGATCTACGAGCAGTACTTC; V gene: TRBV7-2; clone size: once; CDR3 length: 15; J gene: TRBJ2-7; D gene: NA
CDR3 protein: CASSLVGSRLAGGPGTQYF; CDR3 DNA: TGCGCCAGCAGCTTGGTGGGGTCGAGGCTAGCGGGAGGCCCTGGGACCCAGTACTTC; V gene: TRBV5-1; clone size: NA; CDR3 length: 19; J gene: TRBJ2-5; D gene: TRBD2
CDR3 protein: CSVEVGRLAGPLSLEDEQYF; CDR3 DNA: TGCAGCGTTGAAGTGGGGAGACTAGCGGGACCCTTATCACTCGAAGACGAGCAGTACTTC; V gene: TRBV29-1; clone size: NA; CDR3 length: 20; J gene: TRBJ2-7; D gene: TRBD2
CDR3 protein: CASSQDLGTGSYEQYF; CDR3 DNA: TGTGCCAGCAGCCAAGATCTGGGGACAGGTTCCTACGAGCAGTACTTC; V gene: TRBV4-2; clone size: NA; CDR3 length: 16; J gene: TRBJ2-7; D gene: TRBD1
CDR3 protein: CASLPGRDNEQFF; CDR3 DNA: TGTGCCAGTCTTCCGGGGCGGGACAATGAGCAGTTCTTC; V gene: TRBV7-9; clone size: NA; CDR3 length: 13; J gene: TRBJ2-1; D gene: NA
CDR3 protein: CASSSKSSYEQYF; CDR3 DNA: TGTGCCAGCTCGTCTAAGAGCTCCTACGAGCAGTACTTC; V gene: TRBV18; clone size: NA; CDR3 length: 13; J gene: TRBJ2-7; D gene: NA
CDR3 protein: CAWSVGGSNHGYTF; CDR3 DNA: TGTGCCTGGAGTGTGGGGGGCTCCAACCATGGCTACACCTTC; V gene: TRBV30; clone size: NA; CDR3 length: 14; J gene: TRBJ1-2; D gene: NA
CDR3 protein: CASSELGRSYEQYF; CDR3 DNA: TGTGCCAGCAGTGAACTGGGACGATCCTACGAGCAGTACTTC; V gene: TRBV6-1; clone size: NA; CDR3 length: 14; J gene: TRBJ2-7; D gene: NA
CDR3 protein: CASSPWGGTDTQYF; CDR3 DNA: TGTGCCAGCAGCCCGTGGGGTGGCACAGATACGCAGTATTTT; V gene: TRBV13; clone size: NA; CDR3 length: 14; J gene: TRBJ2-3; D gene: NA
CDR3 protein: CASSHPGLAGVSDTQYF; CDR3 DNA: TGCGCCAGCAGCCATCCGGGACTAGCGGGGGTTTCAGATACGCAGTATTTT; V gene: TRBV5-1; clone size: NA; CDR3 length: 17; J gene: TRBJ2-3; D gene: TRBD2
CDR3 protein: CAWRTLEQGDNNEAFF; CDR3 DNA: TGTGCCTGGAGGACCTTAGAACAGGGCGACAACAATGAAGCTTTCTTT; V gene: TRBV30; clone size: NA; CDR3 length: 16; J gene: TRBJ1-1; D gene: NA
CDR3 protein: CASSSYILSYEQYF; CDR3 DNA: TGTGCCAGCAGTTCATACATCCTCTCCTACGAGCAGTACTTC; V gene: TRBV6-6; clone size: NA; CDR3 length: 14; J gene: TRBJ2-7; D gene: NA
CDR3 protein: CATSRNPEGYYTEAFF; CDR3 DNA: TGTGCCACCAGCAGAAACCCGGAGGGGTATTACACTGAAGCTTTCTTT; V gene: TRBV15; clone size: NA; CDR3 length: 16; J gene: TRBJ1-1; D gene: NA
CDR3 protein: CASSTVGGETLKAFF; CDR3 DNA: TGTGCCAGCAGTACCGTAGGGGGGGAGACGTTGAAAGCTTTCTTT; V gene: TRBV28; clone size: NA; CDR3 length: 15; J gene: TRBJ1-1; D gene: NA
CDR3 protein: CASSPEISGNTIYF; CDR3 DNA: TGCGCCAGCAGCCCCGAGATATCTGGAAACACCATATATTTT; V gene: TRBV5-1; clone size: NA; CDR3 length: 14; J gene: TRBJ1-3; D gene: NA
CDR3 protein: CASAGERENTGELFF; CDR3 DNA: TGTGCCAGCGCTGGAGAGCGGGAGAACACCGGGGAGCTGTTTTTT; V gene: TRBV27; clone size: NA; CDR3 length: 15; J gene: TRBJ2-2; D gene: TRBD2
CDR3 protein: CASSLAAETQYF; CDR3 DNA: TGTGCCAGCAGCTTAGCTGCAGAGACCCAGTACTTC; V gene: TRBV7-9; clone size: NA; CDR3 length: 12; J gene: TRBJ2-5; D gene: NA
CDR3 protein: CASSETGTDEQYF; CDR3 DNA: TGTGCCAGCAGTGAAACTGGGACAGACGAGCAGTACTTC; V gene: TRBV25-1; clone size: NA; CDR3 length: 13; J gene: TRBJ2-7; D gene: TRBD1
CDR3 protein: CASSPRTGGHTDTQYF; CDR3 DNA: TGTGCCAGCTCACCAAGGACAGGGGGTCACACAGATACGCAGTATTTT; V gene: TRBV18; clone size: NA; CDR3 length: 16; J gene: TRBJ2-3; D gene: TRBD1
CDR3 protein: CASSPEGGPHEQYF; CDR3 DNA: TGTGCCAGCAGCCCCGAGGGGGGGCCCCACGAGCAGTACTTC; V gene: TRBV5-4; clone size: NA; CDR3 length: 14; J gene: TRBJ2-7; D gene: NA
CDR3 protein: CASSVEVPDTQYF; CDR3 DNA: TGTGCCAGCAGCGTAGAGGTTCCAGATACGCAGTATTTT; V gene: TRBV9; clone size: few; CDR3 length: 13; J gene: TRBJ2-3; D gene: NA
CDR3 protein: CAISESGSSQPQHF; CDR3 DNA: TGTGCCATCAGTGAGTCGGGATCCTCTCAGCCCCAGCATTTT; V gene: TRBV10-3; clone size: NA; CDR3 length: 14; J gene: TRBJ1-5; D gene: NA
CDR3 protein: CASSLFWDTEAFF; CDR3 DNA: TGTGCCAGCAGTTTGTTCTGGGACACTGAAGCTTTCTTT; V gene: TRBV27; clone size: NA; CDR3 length: 13; J gene: TRBJ1-1; D gene: NA
CDR3 protein: CASSRGHTNTEAFF; CDR3 DNA: TGTGCCAGCAGCCGGGGACATACGAACACTGAAGCTTTCTTT; V gene: TRBV27; clone size: NA; CDR3 length: 14; J gene: TRBJ1-1; D gene: NA
CDR3 protein: CAWSQSATPTDTQYF; CDR3 DNA: TGTGCCTGGAGTCAGAGCGCTACCCCCACAGATACGCAGTATTTT; V gene: TRBV30; clone size: NA; CDR3 length: 15; J gene: TRBJ2-3; D gene: NA
CDR3 protein: CAWRLGGKNWF; CDR3 DNA: TGTGCCTGGAGACTGGGCGGGAAGAATTGGTTT; V gene: TRBV30; clone size: NA; CDR3 length: 11; J gene: TRBJ1-1; D gene: NA
CDR3 protein: CASSYSGGLGETQYF; CDR3 DNA: TGTGCCAGCAGTTACTCGGGGGGGCTCGGAGAGACCCAGTACTTC; V gene: TRBV6-5; clone size: NA; CDR3 length: 15; J gene: TRBJ2-5; D gene: NA